This T cell receptor (beta chain) appears in the sequencing data of a study of regulatory T cells in long-lasting Graves disease. V lost 4 bases, J lost 4 bases, and 14 bases stayed unmatched. From germline, CDR1 is SGHRS and CDR2 YFSETQ. The CDR3 extends over 19 amino acids. Time point meaning: newly diagnosed GD, antithyroid drugs for less than 3 months. RNA isolated from PBMCs was used to make the TCR library. Libraries of TCR beta came from iRepertoire HTBI primers plus Arm-PCR of CDR3 regions. Via MiXCR, TCRdb re-called the multiplex PCR reads, giving one row per CDR3 protein. The sample includes 400,000 to 500,000 distinct CDR3 sequences, about 15% of them seen just once. Many counts were recorded for this clonotype. The same specimen was also included in a second study, on T cells in Graves' hyperthyroidism and ophthalmopathy.

This clonotype originated in a woman in her 30s with Graves disease. Sequenced here: peripheral blood mononuclear cells (PBMCs), sampled at new diagnosis, from a patient treated with antithyroid drugs. The gene calls are TRBV5-1 and TRBJ2-6, with 10 bases matching TRBD2. CDR3 loop: CASSKSGASGSQGANVLTF. The CDR3, as DNA: TGCGCCAGCAGCAAGTCGGGGGCTAGCGGGAGTCAGGGGGCCAACGTCCTGACTTTC.